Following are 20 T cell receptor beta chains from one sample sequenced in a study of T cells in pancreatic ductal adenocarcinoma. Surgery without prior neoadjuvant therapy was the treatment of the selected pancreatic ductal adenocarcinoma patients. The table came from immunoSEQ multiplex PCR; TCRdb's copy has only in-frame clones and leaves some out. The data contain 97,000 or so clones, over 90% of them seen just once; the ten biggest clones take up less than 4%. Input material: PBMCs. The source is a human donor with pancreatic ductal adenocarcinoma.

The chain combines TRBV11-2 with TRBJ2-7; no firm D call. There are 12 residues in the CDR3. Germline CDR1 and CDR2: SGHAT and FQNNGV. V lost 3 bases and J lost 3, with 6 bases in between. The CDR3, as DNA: TGTGCCAGCAGCTTTGGCGGCTACGAGCAGTACTTC. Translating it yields CASSFGGYEQYF. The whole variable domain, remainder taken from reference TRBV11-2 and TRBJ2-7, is EAGVAQSPRYKIIEKRQSVAFWCNPISGHATLYWYQQILGQGPKLLIQFQNNGVVDDSQLPKDRFSAERLKGVDSTLKIQPAKLEDSAVYLCASSFGGYEQYFGPGTRLTVT.

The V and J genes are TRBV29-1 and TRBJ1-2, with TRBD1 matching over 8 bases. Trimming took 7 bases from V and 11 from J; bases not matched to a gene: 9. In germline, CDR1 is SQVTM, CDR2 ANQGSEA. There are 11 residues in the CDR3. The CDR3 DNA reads TGCAGCGCGGGACAGGATAGAAGGTACACCTTC. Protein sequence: CSAGQDRRYTF.

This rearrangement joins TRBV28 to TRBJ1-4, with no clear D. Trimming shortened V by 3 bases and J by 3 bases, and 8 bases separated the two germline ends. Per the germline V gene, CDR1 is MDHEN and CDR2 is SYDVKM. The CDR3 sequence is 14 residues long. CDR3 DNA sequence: TGTGCCAGCAGTTTGGGCAGATCTAATGAAAAACTGTTTTTT. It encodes CASSLGRSNEKLFF.

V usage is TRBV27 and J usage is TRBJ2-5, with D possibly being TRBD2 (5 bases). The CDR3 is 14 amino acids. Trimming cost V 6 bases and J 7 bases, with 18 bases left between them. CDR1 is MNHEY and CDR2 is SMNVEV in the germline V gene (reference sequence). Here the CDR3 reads CASRIERESGTQYF. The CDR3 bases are TGTGCCAGCAGGATAGAAAGGGAGTCAGGGACCCAGTACTTC.

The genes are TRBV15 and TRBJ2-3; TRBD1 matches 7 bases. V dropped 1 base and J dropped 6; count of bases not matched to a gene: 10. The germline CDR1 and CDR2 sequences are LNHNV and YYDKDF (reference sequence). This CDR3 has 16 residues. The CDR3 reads CATSRAGQPSSDTQYF. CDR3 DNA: TGTGCCACCAGCAGAGCGGGACAGCCGTCTTCGGATACGCAGTATTTT.

CDR3 loop: CASSPGIANYNEQFF. CDR3 in DNA: TGTGCCAGCAGCCCGGGGATAGCGAACTACAATGAGCAGTTCTTC. This chain connects TRBV5-4 to TRBJ2-1; perhaps TRBD2 as D (5 bases). CDR1 is SGHNT and CDR2 is YYREEE in the germline V gene (reference sequence). The V gene lost 4 bases and the J gene lost 3 bases, with 14 bases spanning the gap. The CDR3 covers 15 residues.

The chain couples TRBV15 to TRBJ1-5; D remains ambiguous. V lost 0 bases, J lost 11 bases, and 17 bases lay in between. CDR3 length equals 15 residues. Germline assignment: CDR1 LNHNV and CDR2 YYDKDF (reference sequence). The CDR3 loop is CATSRDLGSLKAQHF. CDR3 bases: TGTGCCACCAGCAGAGATTTGGGGAGTTTAAAGGCCCAGCATTTT.

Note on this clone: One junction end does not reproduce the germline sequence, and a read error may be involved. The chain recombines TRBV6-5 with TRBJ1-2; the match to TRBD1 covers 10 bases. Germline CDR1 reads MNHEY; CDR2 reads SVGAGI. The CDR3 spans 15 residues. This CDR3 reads CASSLPGQGFYDYTF. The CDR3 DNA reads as TGTGCCAGCAGTCTACCGGGACAGGGGTTCTATGACTACACCTTC.

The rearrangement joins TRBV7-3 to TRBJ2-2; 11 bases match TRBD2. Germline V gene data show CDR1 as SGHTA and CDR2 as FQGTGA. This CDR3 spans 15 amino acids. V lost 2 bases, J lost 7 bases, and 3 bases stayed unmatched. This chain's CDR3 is CASSLLAGGDGELFF. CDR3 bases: TGTGCCAGCAGCTTATTAGCGGGAGGGGACGGGGAGCTGTTTTTT.

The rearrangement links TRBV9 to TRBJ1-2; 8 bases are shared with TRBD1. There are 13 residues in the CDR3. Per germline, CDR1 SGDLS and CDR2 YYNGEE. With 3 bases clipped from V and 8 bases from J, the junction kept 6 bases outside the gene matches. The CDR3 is CASSGWTGPGYTF. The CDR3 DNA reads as TGTGCCAGCAGCGGATGGACAGGGCCCGGCTACACCTTC.

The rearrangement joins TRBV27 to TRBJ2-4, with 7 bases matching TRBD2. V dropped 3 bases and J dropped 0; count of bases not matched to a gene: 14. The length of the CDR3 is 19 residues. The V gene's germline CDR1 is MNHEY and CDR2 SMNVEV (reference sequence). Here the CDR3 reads CASSFRRESLSLAKNIQYF. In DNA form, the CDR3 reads TGTGCCAGCAGTTTTCGGCGGGAGAGCCTATCCCTAGCCAAAAACATTCAGTACTTC.

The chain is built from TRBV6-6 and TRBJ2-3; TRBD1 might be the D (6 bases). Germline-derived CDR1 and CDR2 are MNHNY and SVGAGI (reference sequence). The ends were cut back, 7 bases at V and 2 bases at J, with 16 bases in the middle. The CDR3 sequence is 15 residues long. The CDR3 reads CASISTGYLTDTQYF. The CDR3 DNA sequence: TGTGCCAGCATCTCGACAGGTTACCTCACAGATACGCAGTATTTT.

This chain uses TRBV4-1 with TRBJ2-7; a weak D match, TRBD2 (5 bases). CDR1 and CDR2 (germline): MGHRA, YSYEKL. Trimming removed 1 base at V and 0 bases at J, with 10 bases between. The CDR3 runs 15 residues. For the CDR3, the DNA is TGCGCCAGCAGCCAAGGGACGGGGAGCTCCTACGAGCAGTACTTC. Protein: CASSQGTGSSYEQYF.

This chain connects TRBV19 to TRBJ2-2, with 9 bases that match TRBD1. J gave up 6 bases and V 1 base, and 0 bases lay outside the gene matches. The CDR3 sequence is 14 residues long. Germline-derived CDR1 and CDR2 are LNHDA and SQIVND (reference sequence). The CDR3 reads CASSIGTGAGELFF. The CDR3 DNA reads TGTGCCAGTAGTATAGGGACAGGGGCCGGGGAGCTGTTTTTT.

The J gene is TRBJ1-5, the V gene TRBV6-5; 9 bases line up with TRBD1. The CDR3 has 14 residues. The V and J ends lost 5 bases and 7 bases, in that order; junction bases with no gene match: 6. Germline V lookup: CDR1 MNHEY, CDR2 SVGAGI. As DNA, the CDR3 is TGTGCCAGCAGTACCGGACAGGGGAACCAGCCCCAGCATTTT. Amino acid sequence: CASSTGQGNQPQHF.

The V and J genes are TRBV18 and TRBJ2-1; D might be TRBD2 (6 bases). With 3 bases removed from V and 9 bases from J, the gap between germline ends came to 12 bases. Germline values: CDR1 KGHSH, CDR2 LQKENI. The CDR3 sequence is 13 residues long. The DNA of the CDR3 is TGTGCCAGCTCACCGAGGGAGGAGGGTGAGCAGTTCTTC. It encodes CASSPREEGEQFF.

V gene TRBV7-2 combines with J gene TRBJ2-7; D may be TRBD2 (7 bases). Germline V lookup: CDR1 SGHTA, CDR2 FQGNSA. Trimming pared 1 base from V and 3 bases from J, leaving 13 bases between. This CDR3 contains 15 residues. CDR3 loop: CASSLVEGGIYEQYF. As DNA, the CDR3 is TGTGCCAGCAGCTTAGTTGAGGGGGGGATCTACGAGCAGTACTTC.

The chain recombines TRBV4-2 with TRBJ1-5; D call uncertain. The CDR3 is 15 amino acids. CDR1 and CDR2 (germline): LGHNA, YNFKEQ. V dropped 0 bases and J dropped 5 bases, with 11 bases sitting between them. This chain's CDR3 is CASSQELAGYQPQHF. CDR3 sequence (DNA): TGTGCCAGCAGCCAAGAACTAGCGGGGTATCAGCCCCAGCATTTT.

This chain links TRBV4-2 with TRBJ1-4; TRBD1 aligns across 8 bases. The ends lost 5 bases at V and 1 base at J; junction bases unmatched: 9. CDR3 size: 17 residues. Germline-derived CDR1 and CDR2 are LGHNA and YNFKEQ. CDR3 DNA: TGTGCCAGCAGCAATGCACAGGGGGACATAACTAATGAAAAACTGTTTTTT. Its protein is CASSNAQGDITNEKLFF.

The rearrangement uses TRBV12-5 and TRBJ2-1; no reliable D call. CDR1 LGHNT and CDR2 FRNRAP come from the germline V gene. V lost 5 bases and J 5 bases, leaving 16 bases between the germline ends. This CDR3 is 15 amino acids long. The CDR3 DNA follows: TGTGCTAGTGGTCCTCGCCCCAACGGTCACAATGAGCAGTTCTTC. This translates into CASGPRPNGHNEQFF.